This T cell receptor (beta chain) stems from a study of response to subunit inactivated influenza vaccine. This clonotype was picked up a small number of times. Each CDR3 protein gets one entry after TCRdb re-called the RT-PCR reads with MiXCR. The top ten hold approximately 11% of the sample, which has 500,000 to 600,000 distinct CDR3 sequences, around 11% seen once. These records were also assigned to another study, of T cells expressing NK-cell markers. As that study records: The authors made TCR beta cDNA libraries by 5'RACE template switching. This switching added a universal primer site and UMIs. Dominant NKG2C+ clonotypes in a handful of donors made up roughly 1.0-7.5% of CD8+ T cells. These clonotypes additionally ranked first within the CD3+CD56-NKG2C+ fraction of a handful of donors.

The receptor was derived from a man between 50 and 59 years old who received an inactivated influenza vaccine. The sequenced sample was PBMCs from blood, obtained on the day of vaccination.

This CDR3 reads CASSYWGFGRGSYNEQFF. The DNA for the CDR3 is TGTGCCAGCAGTTACTGGGGCTTCGGTAGGGGCTCCTACAATGAGCAGTTCTTC. The V gene is TRBV6-5, the J gene TRBJ2-1, with D maybe TRBD1 (5 bases). Looked up from germline, CDR1 is MNHEY and CDR2 is SVGAGI. This CDR3 spans 18 amino acids. V was clipped by 1 base and J by 0 bases, with 16 bases between them.